This T cell receptor beta chain appears in the sequencing data of a study of blood T cell repertoires in COVID-19. Looking at the study overall: The samples span acute and convalescent COVID-19 from the United States, Italy and Spain. The analysed material was cDNA or gDNA that came from T cells, B-cell-depleted T cells, or PBMCs.

While infection was still active, Seattle patients were enrolled and then followed longitudinally. The table lists this clone with a few counts. The V end lost 7 bases, the J end lost 6 bases, and 9 bases lay between the germline ends. The CDR3 extends over 12 amino acids. Profiling relied on immunoSEQ multiplex PCR, and the TCRdb table lists in-frame clones only, not all of them. Here the sample spans some 130,000 clones, 85% to 90% being singletons. The receptor comes from a man aged 55 to 69 with COVID-19, enrolled during active disease. The genes are TRBV12-3 or TRBV12-4 and TRBJ1-4, with D uncertain. Sequencing was done on a sample of peripheral blood. CDR3 in DNA: TGTGCCAGCACGCAGGCTTATGAAAAACTGTTTTTT. It codes for CASTQAYEKLFF.